Following are 25 T cell receptor beta chains from one sample sequenced in a study of T cells in Graves' hyperthyroidism and ophthalmopathy. Researchers took RNA transcripts and amplified the TCR beta CDR3 regions from them. A set of HTBI primers served as the primers for a first-round RT-PCR of the TCR CDR3. TCRdb called the multiplex PCR reads again in MiXCR, with one record for every CDR3 protein. The table includes some 510,000 distinct CDR3 sequences, under 60% detected once. Specimen: peripheral blood or thyroid tissue (not recorded which). The source is a woman younger than 35 with Graves' hyperthyroidism.

The chain is built from TRBV9 and TRBJ1-6; D is perhaps TRBD1 (6 bases). Germline loops: CDR1 SGDLS, CDR2 YYNGEE. The CDR3 sequence is 11 residues long. Trimming pared 5 bases from V and 14 bases from J, leaving 11 bases between. The CDR3 DNA follows: TGTGCCAGCAGGACAGGAGAGGCCCTCCACTTT. It codes for CASRTGEALHF.

The chain joins TRBV7-2 to TRBJ2-7, with 9 positions matching TRBD2. The length of the CDR3 is 14 residues. V trimming: 6 bases; J trimming: 0 bases; junction bases outside the gene matches: 3. Germline lookup yields CDR1 SGHTA and CDR2 FQGNSA. The chain's CDR3 is CASSTSGYSYEQYF. The CDR3 nucleotides are TGTGCCAGCAGTACTAGCGGGTACTCCTACGAGCAGTACTTC.

The J gene is TRBJ2-7, the V gene TRBV29-1; perhaps D is TRBD1 or TRBD2 (6 bases each). Germline V gene lookup returns CDR1 SQVTM and CDR2 ANQGSEA. V was cut by 0 bases and J by 7 bases, with 13 bases left in between. The CDR3 runs to 13 residues. Here the CDR3 DNA reads TGCAGCGTTGAAGAAGGGGGGACGGGTGAGCAGTACTTC. Translating it yields CSVEEGGTGEQYF.

A remark on this clonotype: Mismatch with germline at one junction end may stem from a read error. In nucleotides, the CDR3 is TGCGCCAGCAGCCAAGGAGGGGCTAGCGGGAGGGCAGAGACCCGGTACTTC. As protein: CASSQGGASGRAETRYF. V and J are TRBV11-2 and TRBJ2-5; 12 bases agree with TRBD2. This CDR3 has 17 residues. CDR1 is SGHAT and CDR2 is FQNNGV in the germline V gene.

Only a few counts were recorded for this clonotype. The chain uses TRBV20-1 and TRBJ2-5, with unresolved D. Germline values: CDR1 DFQATT, CDR2 SNEGSKA (reference sequence). The CDR3 has 14 amino acids. V gave up 0 bases and J gave up 4 bases, with 12 bases separating them. CDR3 protein: CSARDKGIAETQYF. The CDR3 nucleotides read TGCAGTGCTAGAGATAAGGGAATCGCAGAGACCCAGTACTTC.

V gene TRBV29-1 combines with J gene TRBJ1-2; D remains ambiguous. The germline gives CDR1 SQVTM, CDR2 ANQGSEA. There are 14 residues in the CDR3. Trimming cost V 7 bases and J 0 bases, with 15 bases left between them. CDR3 region: CSADLAAPNYGYTF. As DNA, the CDR3 is TGCAGCGCCGACCTGGCAGCCCCTAACTATGGCTACACCTTC.

This clonotype was counted many times. The chain is built from TRBV7-9 and TRBJ2-7; no reliable D call. V lost 2 bases and J 5 bases, leaving 7 bases between the germline ends. This CDR3 contains 12 residues. Germline lookup yields CDR1 SEHNR and CDR2 FQNEAQ (reference sequence). CDR3: CASSLPRDEQYF. The CDR3 DNA is TGTGCCAGCAGCTTACCTCGGGACGAGCAGTACTTC.

Comments on this clonotype: This may stem from a read error, because a much larger clone lies one nucleotide away. The chain couples TRBV7-3 to TRBJ1-2; weak D call: TRBD1 (6 bases). The germline gives CDR1 SGHTA, CDR2 FQGTGA. This CDR3 spans 14 amino acids. CDR3 nucleotide sequence: TGTGCCGGCAGCTTAAGTCGGGACACCCCTGGCTACACCTTC. Translation gives CAGSLSRDTPGYTF.

This clonotype has a count of ten or more. The J gene is TRBJ1-5, the V gene TRBV20-1; no clear D. With 0 bases removed from V and 2 bases from J, the gap between germline ends came to 8 bases. Germline V gene data show CDR1 as DFQATT and CDR2 as SNEGSKA (reference sequence). There are 14 residues in the CDR3. The CDR3 bases are TGCAGTGCTAGAGACGGAGTGGGCAATCAGCCCCAGCATTTT. Its protein product is CSARDGVGNQPQHF.

This clonotype came up many times. The chain combines TRBV24-1 with TRBJ2-7; no definite D call. The CDR3 consists of 12 residues. Looked up from germline, CDR1 is KGHDR and CDR2 is SFDVKD. V was shortened by 2 bases and J by 4 bases, with 5 bases between the two germline ends. CDR3 sequence reads: CATSDWGYEQYF. DNA of the CDR3: TGTGCCACCAGTGATTGGGGTTACGAGCAGTACTTC.

This clonotype was observed at least ten times. V usage is TRBV7-8 and J usage is TRBJ2-5, with 7 bases fitting TRBD2. J lost 10 bases, V lost 3 bases, and 8 bases had no gene match. CDR1 is SGHVS and CDR2 is FQNEAQ in the germline V gene. The CDR3 totals 13 residues. CDR3 amino acids: CASSFGEGQGQYF. The CDR3 bases are TGTGCCAGCAGCTTCGGGGAGGGGCAGGGCCAGTACTTC.

This clonotype was observed at least ten times. V usage is TRBV7-2 and J usage is TRBJ1-1, with unresolved D. The CDR3 runs to 13 residues. Trimming shortened V by 2 bases and J by 1 base, and 5 bases separated the two germline ends. The V gene's germline CDR1 is SGHTA and CDR2 FQGNSA. The CDR3 is CASSLRGNTEAFF. The CDR3 nucleotides are TGTGCCAGCAGCTTACGGGGGAACACTGAAGCTTTCTTT.

This clonotype was seen only once. This chain connects TRBV5-1 to TRBJ1-3; a weak D match, TRBD1 (6 bases). V was cut by 4 bases and J by 5 bases, with 13 bases left in between. Germline V gene lookup returns CDR1 SGHRS and CDR2 YFSETQ. The CDR3 length is 14 residues. The CDR3, as DNA: TGCGCCAGCAGCGCGGGACAAGTCCGAAACACCATATATTTT. Translated, it gives CASSAGQVRNTIYF.

The chain joins TRBV5-6 to TRBJ2-7; a possible D gene is TRBD2 (6 bases). This CDR3 has 13 residues. Trimming removed 4 bases at V and 7 bases at J, with 15 bases between. Germline V gene data show CDR1 as SGHDT and CDR2 as YYEEEE. CDR3 nucleotides: TGTGCCAGCAGCCCCACGCGAGGGAGGGAGCAGTACTTC. It specifies CASSPTRGREQYF.

This clonotype was detected a few times. The chain employs TRBV13 and TRBJ2-7; 7 bases fit TRBD1. Germline CDR1 reads PRHDT; CDR2 reads FYEKMQ (reference sequence). With V trimmed by 0 bases and J by 4 bases, 6 bases remained unmatched. This CDR3 region has 15 residues. The CDR3 DNA sequence: TGTGCCAGCAGCTTAGGACCGGGACAGTTATACGAGCAGTACTTC. Its protein product is CASSLGPGQLYEQYF.

The chain combines TRBV7-2 with TRBJ2-1; D is unclear. The CDR3 runs 15 residues. Germline-derived CDR1 and CDR2 are SGHTA and FQGNSA. Trimming removed 1 base at V and 4 bases at J, with 11 bases between. This CDR3 is CASSLGPPRYNEQFF. The CDR3 DNA follows: TGTGCCAGCAGCTTAGGGCCACCGAGATACAATGAGCAGTTCTTC.

The gene calls are TRBV24-1 and TRBJ2-2; a possible D gene is TRBD2 (7 bases). V lost 1 base and J 3 bases, leaving 17 bases between the germline ends. The CDR3 runs to 18 residues. Germline loops: CDR1 KGHDR, CDR2 SFDVKD. CDR3 bases: TGTGCCACCAGTGATTTTCGTGATCCGGGGGGCTACACCGGGGAGCTGTTTTTT. Amino acid sequence: CATSDFRDPGGYTGELFF.

This chain joins TRBV6-1 and TRBJ2-7; D possibly corresponds to TRBD2 (7 bases). CDR1 MNHNS and CDR2 SASEGT come from the germline V gene. V dropped 6 bases and J dropped 0 bases, with 18 bases sitting between them. CDR3 length: 16 residues. This chain's CDR3 is CASRTLGGRDSYEQYF. For the CDR3, the DNA is TGTGCCAGCAGGACCCTCGGGGGGCGGGACTCCTACGAGCAGTACTTC.

The chain is built from TRBV10-3 and TRBJ2-3; tentative D call: TRBD1 (6 bases). Germline V gene data show CDR1 as ENHRY and CDR2 as SYGVKD. The ends were cut back, 7 bases at V and 2 bases at J, with 16 bases in the middle. The CDR3 is 15 amino acids. CDR3 nucleotide sequence: TGTGCCATCAATACAGGGAAATGGGACACAGATACGCAGTATTTT. Protein sequence: CAINTGKWDTDTQYF.

This clonotype was counted at least ten times. This sequence joins TRBV2 and TRBJ1-2; weak D call: TRBD1 (5 bases). The V and J ends lost 8 bases and 0 bases respectively, with 7 bases between them. There are 12 residues in the CDR3. Germline V gene lookup returns CDR1 SNHLY and CDR2 FYNNEI. The CDR3 loop is CASQGANYGYTF. The CDR3 bases are TGTGCCAGCCAGGGAGCTAACTATGGCTACACCTTC. Using reference TRBV2 and TRBJ1-2 for the parts outside the CDR3, the full variable domain is EPEVTQTPSHQVTQMGQEVILRCVPISNHLYFYWYRQILGQKVEFLVSFYNNEISEKSEIFDDQFSVERPDGSNFTLKIRSTKLEDSAMYFCASQGANYGYTFGSGTRLTVV.

About this clonotype itself: A read error may be the cause here, since a much bigger clone is one base away. This chain uses TRBV2 with TRBJ2-2, with 13 bases matching TRBD2. The CDR3 sequence is 18 residues long. CDR1 SNHLY and CDR2 FYNNEI come from the germline V gene. V was pared by 6 bases and J by 2 bases, with 9 bases of the junction left unmatched. The CDR3 spells CASSDQLAGGPNTGELFF. The CDR3, as DNA: TGTGCCAGCAGCGACCAACTAGCGGGAGGGCCTAACACCGGGGAGCTGTTTTTT.

As to this clonotype: A much larger clone sits a single nucleotide away, making a read error possible. V and J are TRBV2 and TRBJ2-7; a weak D match, TRBD1 (5 bases). V lost 4 bases and J 2 bases, leaving 9 bases between the germline ends. The CDR3 loop spans 13 amino acids. Germline CDR1 reads SNHLY; CDR2 reads FYNNEI. CDR3 nucleotide sequence: TGTGCCAGCAGTGCTTGGACACCCTACGAGCAGTACTTC. It encodes CASSAWTPYEQYF.

This clonotype was found many times. V usage is TRBV7-2 and J usage is TRBJ1-2, with 7 bases that match TRBD1. J was trimmed by 8 bases and V by 5 bases; bases with no gene match: 11. Per the germline V gene, CDR1 is SGHTA and CDR2 is FQGNSA. CDR3 length: 14 residues. The CDR3 region is CASSPAYRGWGYTF. CDR3 coding DNA: TGTGCCAGCAGCCCAGCCTACAGGGGCTGGGGCTACACCTTC.

This chain joins TRBV20-1 and TRBJ2-5; D perhaps matches TRBD1 (7 bases). The CDR3 length is 12 residues. V was pared by 7 bases and J by 5 bases, with 14 bases between. Germline loops: CDR1 DFQATT, CDR2 SNEGSKA (reference sequence). The CDR3 reads CSVKQGRETQYF. As DNA, the CDR3 is TGCAGTGTAAAACAGGGGAGGGAGACCCAGTACTTC.

The table lists this clonotype with many counts. The chain couples TRBV7-9 to TRBJ1-6; no reliable D call. CDR3 length: 13 residues. The V gene lost 5 bases and the J gene lost 8 bases, with 10 bases spanning the gap. CDR1 is SEHNR and CDR2 is FQNEAQ in the germline V gene (reference sequence). In DNA, the CDR3 is TGTGCCAGCAGCCAAATAGTGGATTCACCCCTCCACTTT. It codes for CASSQIVDSPLHF.